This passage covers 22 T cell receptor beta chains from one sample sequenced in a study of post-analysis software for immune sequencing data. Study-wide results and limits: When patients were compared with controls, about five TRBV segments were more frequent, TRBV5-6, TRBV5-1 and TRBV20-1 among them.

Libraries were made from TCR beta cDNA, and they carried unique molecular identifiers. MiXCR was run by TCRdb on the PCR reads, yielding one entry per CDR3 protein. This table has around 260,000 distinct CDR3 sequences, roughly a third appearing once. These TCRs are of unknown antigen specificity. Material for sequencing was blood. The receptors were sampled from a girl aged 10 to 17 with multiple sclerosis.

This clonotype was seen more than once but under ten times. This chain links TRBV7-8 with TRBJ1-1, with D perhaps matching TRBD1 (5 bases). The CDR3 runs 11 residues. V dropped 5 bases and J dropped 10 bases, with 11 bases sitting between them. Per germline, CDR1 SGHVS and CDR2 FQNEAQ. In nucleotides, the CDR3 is TGTGCCAGCAGCGCTGGGGGGAGAGCTTTCTTT. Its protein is CASSAGGRAFF.

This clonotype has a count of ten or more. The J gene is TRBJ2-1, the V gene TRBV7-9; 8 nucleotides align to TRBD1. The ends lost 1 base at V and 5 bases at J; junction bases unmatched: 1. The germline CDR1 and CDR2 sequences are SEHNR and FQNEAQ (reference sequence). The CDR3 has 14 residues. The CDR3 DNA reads TGTGCCAGCAGCTTAGAGACAGGGGACAATGAGCAGTTCTTC. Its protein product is CASSLETGDNEQFF.

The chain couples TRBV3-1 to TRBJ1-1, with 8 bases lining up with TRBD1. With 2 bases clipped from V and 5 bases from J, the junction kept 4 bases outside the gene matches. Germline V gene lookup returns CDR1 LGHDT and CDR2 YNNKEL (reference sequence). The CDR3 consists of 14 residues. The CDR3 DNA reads TGTGCCAGCAGCCAAACACGGACAGGGACTGAAGCTTTCTTT. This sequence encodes CASSQTRTGTEAFF. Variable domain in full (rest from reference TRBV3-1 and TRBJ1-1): DTAVSQTPKYLVTQMGNDKSIKCEQNLGHDTMYWYKQDSKKFLKIMFSYNNKELIINETVPNRFSPKSPDKAHLNLHINSLELGDSAVYFCASSQTRTGTEAFFGQGTRLTVV.

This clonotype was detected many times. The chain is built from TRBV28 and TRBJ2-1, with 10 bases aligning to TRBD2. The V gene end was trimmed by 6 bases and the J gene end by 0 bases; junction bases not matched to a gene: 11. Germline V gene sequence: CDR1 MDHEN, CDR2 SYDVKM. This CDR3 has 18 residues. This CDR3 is CASSDLPSGGFSYNEQFF. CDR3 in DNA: TGTGCCAGCAGCGACTTGCCTAGCGGGGGTTTCTCCTACAATGAGCAGTTCTTC.

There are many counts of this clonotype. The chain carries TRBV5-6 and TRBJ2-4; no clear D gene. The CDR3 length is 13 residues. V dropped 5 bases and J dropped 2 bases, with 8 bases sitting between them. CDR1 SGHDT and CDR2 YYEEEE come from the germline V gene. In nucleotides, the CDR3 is TGTGCCAGCAGAAAATGGTCCAAAAACATTCAGTACTTC. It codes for CASRKWSKNIQYF.

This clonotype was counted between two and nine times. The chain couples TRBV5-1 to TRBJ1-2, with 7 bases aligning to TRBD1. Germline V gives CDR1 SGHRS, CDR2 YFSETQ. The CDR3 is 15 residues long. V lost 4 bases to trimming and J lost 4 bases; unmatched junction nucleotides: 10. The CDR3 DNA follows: TGCGCCAGCAGCACCTCGACAGGGAGTTTCTATGGCTACACCTTC. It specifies CASSTSTGSFYGYTF.

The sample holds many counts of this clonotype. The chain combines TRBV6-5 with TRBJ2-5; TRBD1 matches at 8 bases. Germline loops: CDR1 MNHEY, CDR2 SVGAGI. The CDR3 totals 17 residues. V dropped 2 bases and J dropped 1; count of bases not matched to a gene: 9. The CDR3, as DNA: TGTGCCAGCAGTTACATCAGGGGGCGCGTGGGCCAAGAGACCCAGTACTTC. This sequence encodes CASSYIRGRVGQETQYF.

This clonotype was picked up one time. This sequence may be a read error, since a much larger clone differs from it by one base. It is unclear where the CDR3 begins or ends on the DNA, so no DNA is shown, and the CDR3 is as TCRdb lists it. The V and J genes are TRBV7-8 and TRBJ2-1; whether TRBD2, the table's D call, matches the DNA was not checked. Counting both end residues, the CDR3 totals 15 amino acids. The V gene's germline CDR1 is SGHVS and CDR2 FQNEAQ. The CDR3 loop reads CASSLVASGANEQLF.

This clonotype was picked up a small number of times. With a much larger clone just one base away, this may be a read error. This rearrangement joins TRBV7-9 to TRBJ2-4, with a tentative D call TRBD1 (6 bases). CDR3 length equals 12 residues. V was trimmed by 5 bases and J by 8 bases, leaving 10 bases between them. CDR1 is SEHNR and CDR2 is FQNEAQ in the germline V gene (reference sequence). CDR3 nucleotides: TGTGCCAGCAGCACAGGGTGGGACATTCAGTACTTC. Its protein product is CASSTGWDIQYF.

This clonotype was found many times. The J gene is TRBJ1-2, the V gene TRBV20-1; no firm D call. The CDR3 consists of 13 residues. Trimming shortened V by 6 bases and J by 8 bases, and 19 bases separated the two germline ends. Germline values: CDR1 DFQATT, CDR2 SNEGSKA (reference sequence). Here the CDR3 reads CSAPSGPGSGYTF. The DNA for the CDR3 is TGCAGTGCCCCCTCGGGCCCCGGTTCCGGCTACACCTTC.

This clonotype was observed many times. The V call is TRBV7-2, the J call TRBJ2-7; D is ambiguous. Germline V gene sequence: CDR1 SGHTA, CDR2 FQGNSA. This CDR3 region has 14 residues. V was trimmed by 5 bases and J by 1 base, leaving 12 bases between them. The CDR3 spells CASSPAWASYEQYF. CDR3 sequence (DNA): TGTGCCAGCAGCCCGGCGTGGGCGTCCTACGAGCAGTACTTC.

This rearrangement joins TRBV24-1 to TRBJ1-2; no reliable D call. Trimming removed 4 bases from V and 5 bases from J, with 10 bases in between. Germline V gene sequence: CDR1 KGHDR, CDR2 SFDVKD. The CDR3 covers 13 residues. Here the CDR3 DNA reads TGTGCCACCAGTGAAGGGCGTACATATGGCTACACCTTC. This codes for CATSEGRTYGYTF.

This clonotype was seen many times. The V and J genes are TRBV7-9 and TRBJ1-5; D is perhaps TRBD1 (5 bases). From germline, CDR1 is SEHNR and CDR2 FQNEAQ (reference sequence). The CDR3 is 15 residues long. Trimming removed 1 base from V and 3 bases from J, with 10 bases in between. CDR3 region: CASSLDQGYNQPQHF. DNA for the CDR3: TGTGCCAGCAGCTTAGACCAGGGTTACAATCAGCCCCAGCATTTT. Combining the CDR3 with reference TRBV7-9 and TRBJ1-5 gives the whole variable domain DTGVSQNPRHKITKRGQNVTFRCDPISEHNRLYWYRQTLGQGPEFLTYFQNEAQLEKSRLLSDRFSAERPKGSFSTLEIQRTEQGDSAMYLCASSLDQGYNQPQHFGDGTRLSIL.

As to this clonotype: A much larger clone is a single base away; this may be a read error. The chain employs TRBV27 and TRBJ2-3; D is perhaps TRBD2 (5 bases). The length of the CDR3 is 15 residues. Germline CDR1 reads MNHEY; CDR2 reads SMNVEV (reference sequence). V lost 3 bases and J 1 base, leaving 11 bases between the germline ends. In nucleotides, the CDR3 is TGTGCCAGCAGTTTCTTCGGACTTGGCACAGATACGCAGTATTTT. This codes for CASSFFGLGTDTQYF.

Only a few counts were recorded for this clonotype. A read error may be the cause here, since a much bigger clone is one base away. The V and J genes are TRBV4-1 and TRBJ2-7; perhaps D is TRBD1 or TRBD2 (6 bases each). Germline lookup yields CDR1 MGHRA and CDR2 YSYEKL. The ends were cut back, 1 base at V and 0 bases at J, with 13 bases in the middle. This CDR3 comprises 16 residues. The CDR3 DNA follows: TGCGCCAGCAGCCAAGCATGTGGAGGGGGCTCCTACGAGCAGTACTTC. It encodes CASSQACGGGSYEQYF.

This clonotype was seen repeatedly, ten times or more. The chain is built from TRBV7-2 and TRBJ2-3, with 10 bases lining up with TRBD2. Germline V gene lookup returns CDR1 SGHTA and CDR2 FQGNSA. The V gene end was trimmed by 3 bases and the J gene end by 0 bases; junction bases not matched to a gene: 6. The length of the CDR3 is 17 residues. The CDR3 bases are TGTGCCAGCAGCTTGGCACCGGGACTAGCGAGCACAGATACGCAGTATTTT. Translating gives CASSLAPGLASTDTQYF.

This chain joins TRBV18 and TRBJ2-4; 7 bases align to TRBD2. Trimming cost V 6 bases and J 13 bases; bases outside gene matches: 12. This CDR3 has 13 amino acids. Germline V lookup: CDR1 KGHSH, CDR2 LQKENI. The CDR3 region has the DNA TGTGCCAGCTCGCTATCGCAGGGAGGGGAGCAGTACTTC. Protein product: CASSLSQGGEQYF.

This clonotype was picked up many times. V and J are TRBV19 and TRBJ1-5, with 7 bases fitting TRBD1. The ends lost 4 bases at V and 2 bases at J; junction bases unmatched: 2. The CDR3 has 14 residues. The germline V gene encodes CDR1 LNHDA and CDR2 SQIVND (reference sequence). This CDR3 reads CASSKTGGNQPQHF. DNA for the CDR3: TGTGCCAGTAGTAAAACAGGGGGCAATCAGCCCCAGCATTTT. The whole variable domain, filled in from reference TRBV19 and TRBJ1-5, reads DGGITQSPKYLFRKEGQNVTLSCEQNLNHDAMYWYRQDPGQGLRLIYYSQIVNDFQKGDIAEGYSVSREKKESFPLTVTSAQKNPTAFYLCASSKTGGNQPQHFGDGTRLSIL.

The CDR3 is CASSFQPATEAFF. The CDR3 DNA follows: TGTGCCAGCAGTTTCCAACCTGCCACTGAAGCTTTCTTT. This sequence joins TRBV12-3 or TRBV12-4 and TRBJ1-1; no firm D call. The CDR3 extends over 13 amino acids. V was clipped by 3 bases and J by 4 bases, with 9 bases between them.

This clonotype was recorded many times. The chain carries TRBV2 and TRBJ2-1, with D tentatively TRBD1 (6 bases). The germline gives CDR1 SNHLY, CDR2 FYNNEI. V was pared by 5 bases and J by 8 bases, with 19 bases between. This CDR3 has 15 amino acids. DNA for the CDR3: TGTGCCAGCAGTCGTTCGCCGGGCCCAGGGGATGAGCAGTTCTTC. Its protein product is CASSRSPGPGDEQFF.

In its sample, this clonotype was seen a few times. The CDR3 region has the DNA TGTGCCAGTAGTATGGCAATCTCTGGAAACACCATATATTTT. Translation: CASSMAISGNTIYF. The chain recombines TRBV19 with TRBJ1-3; D uncertain. This CDR3 contains 14 residues. Germline CDR1 reads LNHDA; CDR2 reads SQIVND (reference sequence). With 3 bases removed from V and 0 bases from J, the gap between germline ends came to 6 bases.

This CDR3 is CSAATGHRRLNSGGISYNEQFF. Here the CDR3 DNA reads TGCAGTGCTGCGACGGGGCATCGGCGTCTAAATAGCGGGGGGATTTCCTACAATGAGCAGTTCTTC. This chain uses TRBV20-1 with TRBJ2-1, with 10 bases fitting TRBD2. With V trimmed by 5 bases and J by 1 base, 26 bases remained unmatched. From germline, CDR1 is DFQATT and CDR2 SNEGSKA (reference sequence). This CDR3 is 22 amino acids long.